A single count supports the clone carrying this TCR beta chain. The antigen remains undetermined. The V gene's germline CDR1 is MNHEY and CDR2 SVGAGI. The CDR3 is 15 amino acids. The junction had 8 bases not matched to a gene; V was cut back by 4 bases and J by 4 bases. These data come from a study of vaccination effects on CD4 cells after COVID-19. Findings and caveats of the study: Among infection- and vaccine-induced clones, marked clonal contraction occurred late after vaccination.

TCRdb's table, derived via immunoSEQ multiplex PCR, lists solely in-frame clones and lacks some. The sample holds over 65,000 clones, roughly three quarters seen once. Following 10 days of culture, CD4+ T cells were isolated. The material was CD4+ T cells from PBMCs cultured without peptide, obtained before COVID-19 vaccination. This chain connects TRBV6-5 to TRBJ1-2, with 8 bases that match TRBD1. This sequence originates from a human donor who received a COVID-19 vaccine. The CDR3 bases are TGTGCCAGCAGTTGGCAGGGGGCAGCCAGCTATGGCTACACCTTC. Translating it yields CASSWQGAASYGYTF.